Here is one TCR beta chain with its context. Authors' analysis steps: Filtering of immunoSEQ junctional sequences could not match full-length read filtering. The assay was immunoSEQ multiplex PCR, and TCRdb's table has in-frame clones only and misses some. V, J and clone size reflect that table, while D and trimming were determined from the DNA. The table includes under 2.5 million clones, less than 95% detected once. This entry belongs to a study of shared clonotypes between healthy human individuals. About the research overall: The study used three CD4 naive, three CD4 memory, two CD8 naive and one CD8 memory plate per donor.

Naive CD4+ cells were CD45RA-selected; the remaining cells were memory. This CDR3 has 16 residues. Germline V gene data show CDR1 as MDHEN and CDR2 as SYDVKM. The V end lost 3 bases, the J end lost 1 base, and 15 bases lay between the germline ends. The chain employs TRBV28 and TRBJ2-5; D is unclear. The sample consisted of naive CD4+ T cells from PBMCs. The subset is: CD45RA+ positively selected. The clonotype was recovered from a man younger than 30 in good health. Some clones in this sample may be carry-over from other donors' samples. The CDR3: CASSLSNGEAQETQYF. CDR3 DNA sequence: TGTGCCAGCAGTTTGAGTAACGGAGAGGCCCAAGAGACCCAGTACTTC.